This TCR beta chain emerged from a study of T cell responses to AZD1222 COVID-19 vaccine (dated by TCRdb to the early 2020s). As for the study more broadly: A total of about 250 trial participants underwent TCR sequencing, of whom 207 had received two doses of AZD1222 and roughly 26 had received two doses of the MenACWY control vaccine. Trial participants were enrolled into age subgroups of 18-55, 56-69 and 70-plus years, which contained around 150, 28 and 57 TCR-sequenced participants, respectively.

Explained via the paper, the time point label denotes: about 28 days (+/-7) after the second vaccine dose. The label giving this sample's treatment or condition can be read as: meningococcal conjugate vaccine given as trial control. Vaccinee samples came from UK trials COV001 and COV002, including a single-blind randomized controlled phase 2/3 trial of AZD1222 (ChAdOx1 nCoV-19) in healthy adults. Trial participant PBMC samples were collected at day 0 and day 28 after the second dose for TCRbeta chain sequencing. The CDR3 regions of human TCRbeta chains were subjected to immunosequencing. The original methods were these. Repertoire TCRs were checked for matches against a reference library of SARS-CoV-2-specific TCRs that had been generated using the MIRA antigen-specificity platform. Breadth was defined as the fraction of unique TCRs that were SARS-CoV-2-associated, and depth was defined as the fraction of total T cells that were SARS-CoV-2-associated. Using the MIRA data, each spike-specific TCR was assigned both to the spike region to which the TCR was reactive and to a CD4 or CD8 class. Log10-transformed breadth and depth values were compared by one-way ANOVA with Sidak's multiple comparisons tests. As stored in TCRdb, this immuneACCESS dataset retains in-frame rearrangements with V and J assigned. A fraction of the clones does not appear; measured against another copy, unresolved V genes explain less than half of the discrepancy, and the remainder lacks a known reason. That table furnishes V, J and clone size, whereas the DNA furnished D and trimming. This sample lists 90,000 to 150,000 clones; roughly 90% were detected once. Of the sample, 4% to 5% is held by the ten largest clones.

As to this clone: No antigen is known for it. It has no much larger one-base neighbor in the sample; base qualities were not kept.

Here is what the overall study found, with its caveats: The 56-69-year group was small, and its depth increase did not reach significance, likely because of low power. Because no day 14 peak-response samples were available, the repertoires could be characterized only after the peak T cell response. CD4 TCRs associated with the vaccine covered the entire spike protein, and the dominant responses were in regions 160-218 and 743-854. After two AZD1222 doses, both the breadth and the depth of spike-specific TCRs were significantly higher than at day 0 and than in MenACWY recipients. Nearly half of unique spike-specific TCRs reportedly recognized epitopes outside regions mutated in the B.1.351 and B.1.1.7 variants. Conclusions about previously exposed vaccinees are limited because only a handful of AZD1222 recipients were SARS-CoV-2 seropositive at baseline. Most participants were white British and females outnumbered males, and the authors suggested that clonal diversity may have been underestimated.

From V the trimming removes 3 bases and from J it removes 5 bases, while the gene matches leave 8 bases of the junction unaccounted for. The CDR3, cysteine through phenylalanine, is 16 amino acids long. Only the CDR3 region is kept as DNA, spanning 48 bases read in frame from base 1. CDR1 and CDR2 are read off the germline V gene as KGHSH and LQKENI. The V and J genes are TRBV18 and TRBJ2-3, with 10 central nucleotides matching TRBD1. This TCR came from an adult who received the MenACWY meningococcal vaccine as a control. The sequencing used peripheral blood, collected 28 days after the second dose of the MenACWY control vaccine. At the DNA level, the sequence is TGTGCCAGCTCACCCTCGACAGGGGGCATGGGAGATACGCAGTATTTT. This codes for CASSPSTGGMGDTQYF. Full variable domain (CDR3 extended with the reference TRBV18 and TRBJ2-3 proteins): NAGVMQNPRHLVRRRGQEARLRCSPMKGHSHVYWYRQLPEEGLKFMVYLQKENIIDESGMPKERFSAEFPKEGPSILRIQQVVRGDSAAYFCASSPSTGGMGDTQYFGPGTRLTVL.